This T cell receptor (beta chain) comes out of a study of chemoradiotherapy in HPV16-positive cancers. The CDR3 runs to 15 residues. Germline loops: CDR1 SGHDT, CDR2 YYEEEE. V lost 4 bases, J lost 4 bases, and 7 bases stayed unmatched. Measured with immunoSEQ multiplex PCR; TCRdb has only the in-frame clones, and not every one. This table has about 20,000 clones, over 85% appearing once. The receptor comes from a human donor with HPV-associated anogenital cancer. Specimen: blood, collected from a patient who underwent chemoradiotherapy. The chain links TRBV5-6 to TRBJ2-5; 10 bases line up with TRBD1. CDR3 sequence: CASSLRTGGGETQYF. The CDR3 DNA sequence: TGTGCCAGCAGCCTGCGGACAGGGGGGGGAGAGACCCAGTACTTC.